This T cell receptor beta chain was sequenced during a study of OX40 agonist ivuxolimab in advanced cancers. Study at large: Ivuxolimab is a fully human IgG2 antibody that activates OX40 (CD134). Whole-study results and caveats: Clones of CD4+ and CD8+ blood T cells grew by week 6 at doses of 0.1 to 3.0 mg/kg. With doses of 0.1-3.0 mg/kg, partial responders showed among the lowest clonal expansion.

Regarding this clone: Its specificity is not known.

V dropped 1 base and J dropped 6 bases, with 6 bases sitting between them. The CDR3 covers 12 residues. Germline CDR1 and CDR2: MNHEY and SMNVEV (reference sequence). Here immunoSEQ multiplex PCR was the method, and the copy in TCRdb shows in-frame clones only, minus some. This table holds fewer than 15,000 clones, roughly 69% found once. Specimen: CD4+ or CD8+ T cells sorted from blood, collected in a trial of the OX40 agonist ivuxolimab. The chain employs TRBV27 and TRBJ1-2; no clear D gene. This receptor was identified in an adult with an advanced solid tumor such as melanoma, head and neck, liver or kidney cancer. The CDR3 protein is CASSLYGDGYTF. CDR3 nucleotides: TGTGCCAGCAGTTTATATGGGGATGGCTACACCTTC.